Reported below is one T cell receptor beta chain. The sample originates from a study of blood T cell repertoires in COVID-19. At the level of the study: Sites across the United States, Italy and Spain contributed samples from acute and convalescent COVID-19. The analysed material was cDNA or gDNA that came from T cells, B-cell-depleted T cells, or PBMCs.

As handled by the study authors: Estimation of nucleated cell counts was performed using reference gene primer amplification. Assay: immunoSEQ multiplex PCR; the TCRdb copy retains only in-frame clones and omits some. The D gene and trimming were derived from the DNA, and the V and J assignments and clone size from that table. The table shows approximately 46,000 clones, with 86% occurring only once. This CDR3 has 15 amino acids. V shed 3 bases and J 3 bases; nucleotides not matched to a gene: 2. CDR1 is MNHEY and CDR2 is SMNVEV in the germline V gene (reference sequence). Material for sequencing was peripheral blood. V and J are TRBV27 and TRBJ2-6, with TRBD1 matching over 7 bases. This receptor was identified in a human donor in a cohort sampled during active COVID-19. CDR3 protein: CASSLTGYGANVLTF. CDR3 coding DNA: TGTGCCAGCAGTTTGACAGGGTATGGGGCCAACGTCCTGACTTTC.